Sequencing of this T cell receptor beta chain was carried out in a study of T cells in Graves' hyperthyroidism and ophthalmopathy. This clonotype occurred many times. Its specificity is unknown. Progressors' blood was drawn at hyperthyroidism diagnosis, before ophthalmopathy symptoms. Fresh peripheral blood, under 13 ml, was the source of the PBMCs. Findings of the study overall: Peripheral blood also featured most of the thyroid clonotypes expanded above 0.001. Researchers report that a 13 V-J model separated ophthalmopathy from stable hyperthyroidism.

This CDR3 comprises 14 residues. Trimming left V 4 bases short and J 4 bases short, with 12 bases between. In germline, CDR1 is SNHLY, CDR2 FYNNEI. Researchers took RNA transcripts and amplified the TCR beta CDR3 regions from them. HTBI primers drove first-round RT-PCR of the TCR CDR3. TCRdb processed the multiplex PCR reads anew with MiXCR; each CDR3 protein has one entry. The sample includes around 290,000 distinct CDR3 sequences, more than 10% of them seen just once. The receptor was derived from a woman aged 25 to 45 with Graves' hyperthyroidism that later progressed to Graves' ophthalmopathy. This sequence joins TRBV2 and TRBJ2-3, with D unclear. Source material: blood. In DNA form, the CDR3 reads TGTGCCAGCAGTGGGGCAGAACGGGCAGATACGCAGTATTTT. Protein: CASSGAERADTQYF. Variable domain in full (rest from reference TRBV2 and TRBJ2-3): EPEVTQTPSHQVTQMGQEVILRCVPISNHLYFYWYRQILGQKVEFLVSFYNNEISEKSEIFDDQFSVERPDGSNFTLKIRSTKLEDSAMYFCASSGAERADTQYFGPGTRLTVL.